This TCR beta chain derives from a study of blood T cell repertoires in COVID-19. About the study: Some COVID-19 samples were acute and others convalescent; all came from the United States, Italy and Spain. T cells, B-cell-depleted T cells, or PBMCs provided the cDNA or gDNA that served as material.

The authors' processing: Scientists estimated how many nucleated cells there were by amplifying reference gene primers. The protocol was immunoSEQ multiplex PCR, while the TCRdb copy is restricted to in-frame clones and leaves out a portion. V and J calls and clone size are as listed in that table; D and trimming were resolved from the DNA. The profile covers some 180,000 clones, with less than 80% appearing a single time and approximately 13% taken by the ten largest. CDR1 is LGHNA and CDR2 is YNFKEQ in the germline V gene. Trimming removed 0 bases from V and 3 bases from J, with 9 bases in between. The CDR3 covers 14 residues. This clone was recorded once.

J is TRBJ2-7 and V is TRBV4-2; D might be TRBD2 (5 bases). Sequenced sample: peripheral blood. This sequence originates from a man aged 45-65 years who had recovered from COVID-19. Here the CDR3 DNA reads TGTGCCAGCAGCCAAGATCGAACTAGCTACGAGCAGTACTTC. This codes for CASSQDRTSYEQYF.